A single sample gave rise to the 3 T cell receptor beta chains below, sequenced in a study of T cell responses to AZD1222 COVID-19 vaccine. The method was immunoSEQ multiplex PCR; TCRdb's version includes in-frame clones alone and lacks a portion of them. The sample has 130,000 to 150,000 clones, approximately 91% seen once. The sequenced sample was peripheral blood, obtained 28 days after the second AZD1222 dose. These receptors all stem from an adult who received the AZD1222 COVID-19 vaccine.

The rearrangement joins TRBV29-1 to TRBJ2-3, with TRBD2 matching over 9 bases. This CDR3 region has 17 residues. Trimming removed 3 bases from V and 0 bases from J; junction bases left unmatched: 10. Germline V gene data show CDR1 as SQVTM and CDR2 as ANQGSEA. The chain's CDR3 is CSVDKRGAPTSTDTQYF. The CDR3 nucleotides read TGCAGCGTTGACAAGCGGGGGGCCCCCACTAGCACAGATACGCAGTATTTT.

V usage is TRBV10-2 and J usage is TRBJ1-2; TRBD1 might be the D (5 bases). Germline loops: CDR1 WSHSY, CDR2 SAAADI. Trimming pared 5 bases from V and 3 bases from J, leaving 10 bases between. CDR3 length: 13 amino acids. DNA for the CDR3: TGCGCCAGCAGTTCAGGGCCCGACTATGGCTACACCTTC. It translates to CASSSGPDYGYTF.

This chain connects TRBV2 to TRBJ1-2; weak D call: TRBD1 (5 bases). Trimming removed 4 bases from V and 8 bases from J, with 14 bases in between. This CDR3 is built from 13 residues. CDR1 and CDR2 from the germline V gene are SNHLY and FYNNEI. CDR3 nucleotide sequence: TGTGCCAGCAGTGTAGAACGGGGCTGGGGCTACACCTTC. Translation: CASSVERGWGYTF.